A selection of T cell receptor beta chains follows, all from one sample in a study of shared clonotypes between healthy human individuals. The table came from immunoSEQ multiplex PCR; TCRdb's copy has only in-frame clones and leaves some out. The sample includes roughly 2,500,000 clones, over 85% seen only once; the top ten take 0.36%. The sample consisted of naive CD4+ T cells from PBMCs. These receptor sequences come from a man younger than 30 in good health. Some clones in this sample may be carry-over from other donors' samples. Each CDR3 is given with its conserved first and last residue. The order of the fields is CDR3 length, J gene, clone size, D gene, V gene, CDR3 DNA, CDR3 protein. A D gene is named only where the DNA matches it firmly. Size tells how often a clone was seen (once, few, many) or the class of an expanded clone, and some rows leave it out.

14 TRBJ1-2 . . TRBV5-1 TGCGCCAGCAGCTTGGACGTCTACACTGGTGGCTACACCTTC CASSLDVYTGGYTF
15 TRBJ2-5 . . TRBV7-8 TGTGCCAGCAGCTTAGCTTCTCAGTACCAAGAGACCCAGTACTTC CASSLASQYQETQYF
15 TRBJ2-1 . TRBD2 TRBV10-1 TGCGCCAGCAGTGAGGCGGGAGCGTCCTACAATGAGCAGTTCTTC CASSEAGASYNEQFF
14 TRBJ2-1 . TRBD2 TRBV7-6 TGTGCCAGCAGCTTCCGGGAGGGGTACAATGAGCAGTTCTTC CASSFREGYNEQFF
13 TRBJ2-7 . . TRBV27 TGTGCCAGCAGTTTAACGGCCGATACGGTGCAGTACTTC CASSLTADTVQYF
11 TRBJ2-7 . . TRBV29-1 TGCAGTATCGGGTCTTTATACGAGCAGTACTTC CSIGSLYEQYF
16 TRBJ2-7 . TRBD2 TRBV10-3 TGTGCCATCAGTGGAGGGGCTAGCGGGAGAGACTACGAGCAGTACTTC CAISGGASGRDYEQYF
15 TRBJ2-1 . TRBD2 TRBV9 TGTGCCAGCAGCGGGACTAGCGGCTCCTACAATGAGCAGTTCTTC CASSGTSGSYNEQFF
14 TRBJ1-3 . . TRBV7-9 TGTGCCAGCAGCTTAGCGGAATTCGGAAACACCATATATTTT CASSLAEFGNTIYF
15 TRBJ2-1 . . TRBV7-3 TGTGCCAGCAGCTTAAGGGGTAACTCCTACAATGAGCAGTTCTTC CASSLRGNSYNEQFF
19 TRBJ2-1 . . TRBV28 TGTGCCAGCAGTTTCTTCCCCCGGGCTCCATATGGCGGGGTCGATGAGCAGTTCTTC CASSFFPRAPYGGVDEQFF
13 TRBJ2-7 . TRBD2 TRBV5-4 TGTGCCAGCAGCTCGGGACTAGCGGCCGAGCAGTACTTC CASSSGLAAEQYF
15 TRBJ2-3 few . TRBV14 TGTGCCAGCAGCCATAGACAGACTAGCACAGATACGCAGTATTTT CASSHRQTSTDTQYF
15 TRBJ2-6 . . TRBV27 TGTGCCAGCAAAGCTCCGGCGGCTGGGGCCAACGTCCTGACTTTC CASKAPAAGANVLTF
15 TRBJ1-2 . . TRBV6-1 TGTGCCAGCAGTGAAATAAAATATCTGGCCTATGGCTACACCTTC CASSEIKYLAYGYTF
14 TRBJ2-3 . . TRBV9 TGTGCCAGCAGCTCCAGCGGGAGCACAGATACGCAGTATTTT CASSSSGSTDTQYF
14 TRBJ2-7 . TRBD1 TRBV4-3 TGCGCCAGCAGCCAAGGGGACAGGGTCGGGGAGCAGTACTTC CASSQGDRVGEQYF
15 TRBJ2-2 . . TRBV7-3 TGTGCCAGCAGCCCCGGACTGGGGTCCGCCGGGGAGCTGTTTTTT CASSPGLGSAGELFF
14 TRBJ1-3 . . TRBV18 TGTGCCAGCTCACCACCCAGGACCCAAAACACCATATATTTT CASSPPRTQNTIYF
15 TRBJ2-2 once TRBD2 TRBV5-1 TGCGCCAGCAGCGGAAGCGGGAGGGCGTCCGGGGAGCTGTTTTTT CASSGSGRASGELFF
14 TRBJ2-3 . TRBD2 TRBV6-6 TGTGCCAGCACCCTAGCGGGAGGCACAGATACGCAGTATTTT CASTLAGGTDTQYF
15 TRBJ2-3 . TRBD1 TRBV5-4 TGTGCCAGCAGCTTGACGGGACAGTACACAGATACGCAGTATTTT CASSLTGQYTDTQYF
15 TRBJ1-4 once . TRBV18 TGTGCCAGCTCACCACGTTCTGCAACTAATGAAAAACTGTTTTTT CASSPRSATNEKLFF